This entry lists 16 T cell receptor beta chains sequenced from one sample in a study of patients and donors after allogeneic stem cell transplantation. TCRdb reprocessed the RT-PCR reads via MiXCR and lists one record per CDR3 protein. The sample shows 800,000 to 1,000,000 distinct CDR3 sequences, about a sixth of them seen only once. The material sequenced was blood, either unsorted or a sorted T cell fraction (not recorded which). All receptors come from a human donor who was either an allogeneic HSCT recipient or a stem cell or donor lymphocyte infusion donor (not recorded which). It is not recorded whose cells these are; they may come from a transplant donor.

J is TRBJ1-1 and V is TRBV18, with no clear D. V was clipped by 4 bases and J by 4 bases, with 13 bases between them. This CDR3 has 14 residues. Looked up from germline, CDR1 is KGHSH and CDR2 is LQKENI. In DNA, the CDR3 is TGTGCCAGCTCACTTCCATTATTTGGCACTGAAGCTTTCTTT. It specifies CASSLPLFGTEAFF.

The chain carries TRBV19 and TRBJ2-6; perhaps TRBD2 as D (5 bases). The CDR3 has 19 residues. The V gene's germline CDR1 is LNHDA and CDR2 SQIVND (reference sequence). V lost 4 bases and J lost 0, with 19 bases in between. This chain's CDR3 is CASSRGRAPSSSGANVLTF. CDR3 nucleotide sequence: TGTGCCAGTAGTAGAGGGCGGGCACCCTCAAGCTCTGGGGCCAACGTCCTGACTTTC.

The V call is TRBV24-1, the J call TRBJ2-1, with TRBD1 matching over 11 bases. The V and J ends lost 12 bases and 11 bases, in that order; junction bases with no gene match: 11. Germline CDR1 is KGHDR and CDR2 is SFDVKD. This CDR3 spans 13 amino acids. The CDR3 sequence is CAAEDRGRVKQFF. CDR3 DNA: TGTGCCGCCGAGGACAGGGGGCGAGTCAAGCAGTTCTTC.

This clonotype occurred a few times. The rearrangement links TRBV12-3 or TRBV12-4 to TRBJ1-2, with 8 bases lining up with TRBD1. The J segment lost 4 bases and the V segment lost 3 bases, leaving 7 bases of the junction unmatched. The CDR3 has 15 residues. The CDR3: CASSFLQGAAYGYTF. The CDR3 region has the DNA TGTGCCAGCAGTTTCCTGCAGGGGGCGGCCTATGGCTACACCTTC.

The J gene is TRBJ2-1, the V gene TRBV20-1; D is possibly TRBD2 (6 bases). V lost 5 bases, J lost 0 bases, and 11 bases lay in between. The CDR3 is 14 residues long. Germline V lookup: CDR1 DFQATT, CDR2 SNEGSKA (reference sequence). The CDR3 DNA follows: TGCAGTGCTCGGGACTTTAGCTCCTACAATGAGCAGTTCTTC. It translates to CSARDFSSYNEQFF.

This clonotype was counted at least ten times. The gene calls are TRBV12-3 or TRBV12-4 and TRBJ2-1; 9 nucleotides line up with TRBD2. V dropped 5 bases and J dropped 6; count of bases not matched to a gene: 11. There are 16 residues in the CDR3. In nucleotides, the CDR3 is TGTGCCAGCAGTCCCAAAGGCGGACTAGCGACCAATGAGCAGTTCTTC. Encoded protein: CASSPKGGLATNEQFF.

CDR3 amino acids: CASGGLWNNEQFF. CDR3 coding DNA: TGTGCCAGCGGAGGACTGTGGAACAATGAGCAGTTCTTC. The J gene is TRBJ2-1, the V gene TRBV3-1; D possibly corresponds to TRBD2 (5 bases). Germline V CDR1 and CDR2: LGHDT, YNNKEL (reference sequence). V lost 8 bases and J 5 bases, leaving 13 bases between the germline ends. The CDR3 totals 13 residues.

This clonotype was seen more than once but under ten times. The rearrangement links TRBV4-3 to TRBJ1-5; possibly TRBD1 for D (5 bases). The V and J ends lost 0 bases and 6 bases respectively, with 12 bases between them. The CDR3 has 15 amino acids. The germline CDR1 and CDR2 sequences are LGHNA and YSLEER. CDR3 nucleotide sequence: TGCGCCAGCAGCCAAGATTTCCCGGGGGTTCAGCCCCAGCATTTT. Translated, it gives CASSQDFPGVQPQHF.

The V and J genes are TRBV30 and TRBJ2-7; tentative D call: TRBD1 (6 bases). The CDR3 has 12 amino acids. Per the germline V gene, CDR1 is GTSNPN and CDR2 is SVGIG (reference sequence). The V end was cut by 3 bases, the J end by 2 bases, with 8 bases between. CDR3: CAWRTGTYEQYF. CDR3 DNA sequence: TGTGCCTGGAGGACAGGTACCTACGAGCAGTACTTC.

The chain recombines TRBV2 with TRBJ1-2; unclear D gene. CDR3 length equals 12 residues. The ends were cut back, 6 bases at V and 5 bases at J, with 10 bases in the middle. Germline CDR1 SNHLY, CDR2 FYNNEI. CDR3 nucleotides: TGTGCCAGCAGGGTGCAGCCGTATGGCTACACCTTC. It translates to CASRVQPYGYTF.

This clonotype has at least ten counts. The V call is TRBV12-3 or TRBV12-4, the J call TRBJ1-1; tentative D call: TRBD1 (5 bases). This CDR3 is 13 amino acids long. Trimming cost V 6 bases and J 4 bases, with 12 bases left between them. The CDR3, as DNA: TGTGCCAGCAGCTTCAGGGATTTCACTGAAGCTTTCTTT. Protein sequence: CASSFRDFTEAFF.

This clonotype has only a few counts. The chain couples TRBV29-1 to TRBJ2-5, with D unclear. The V end lost 4 bases, the J end lost 0 bases, and 6 bases lay between the germline ends. The CDR3 sequence is 12 residues long. Germline lookup yields CDR1 SQVTM and CDR2 ANQGSEA. The CDR3 DNA reads as TGCAGCGTTGCCCTGTACCAAGAGACCCAGTACTTC. Amino acid sequence: CSVALYQETQYF.

V is TRBV5-6 and J is TRBJ2-1; a weak D match, TRBD2 (6 bases). The CDR3 covers 15 residues. V dropped 4 bases and J dropped 2 bases, with 13 bases sitting between them. The germline CDR1 and CDR2 sequences are SGHDT and YYEEEE. CDR3 nucleotide sequence: TGTGCCAGCAGCCGCCGCGGGGTGGCCTACAATGAGCAGTTCTTC. This encodes CASSRRGVAYNEQFF.

This clonotype was counted only a few times. The V and J genes are TRBV20-1 and TRBJ1-2; possibly TRBD1 for D (6 bases). This CDR3 has 13 residues. Germline CDR1 DFQATT, CDR2 SNEGSKA (reference sequence). Deletions cut 7 bases from V and 8 bases from J, with 20 bases between. The chain's CDR3 is CSVRTRGSGGYTF. The CDR3 DNA reads as TGCAGTGTTCGGACCAGGGGAAGTGGCGGCTACACCTTC.

The gene calls are TRBV12-3 or TRBV12-4 and TRBJ1-2, with a tentative D call TRBD1 (6 bases). The length of the CDR3 is 14 residues. V lost 5 bases and J 6 bases, leaving 16 bases between the germline ends. CDR3: CASSPTGTNHGYTF. CDR3 sequence (DNA): TGTGCCAGCAGTCCCACAGGGACTAATCATGGCTACACCTTC.

The rearrangement links TRBV4-1 to TRBJ1-5, with TRBD1 as a possible D gene (5 bases). Trimming pared 3 bases from V and 3 bases from J, leaving 15 bases between. CDR3 size: 16 residues. Germline CDR1 and CDR2: MGHRA and YSYEKL. The DNA of the CDR3 is TGCGCCAGCAGCCAGTCGGGAGGGGAAAACAATCAGCCCCAGCATTTT. Protein: CASSQSGGENNQPQHF.